The present TCR beta chain was sequenced within a study of memory CD4+ T cells and cytomegalovirus serostatus. Study-level findings and limits: Each of around 69 CMV-associated TCRbeta sequences occurred in one to five individuals. Repertoires predicted CMV serostatus with median bootstrapped AUC of about 0.95.

As to this clone: Its antigen remains unidentified.

The repertoire was sequenced with immunoSEQ multiplex PCR; TCRdb's copy has only in-frame clones and lacks some. Of 55,000 to 65,000 clones in the sample, 82% were seen once. Single viable CD3+CD4+CD8-CD45RO+ cells were sorted as the memory CD4+ T cells. Germline CDR1 is SEHNR and CDR2 is FQNEAQ (reference sequence). V shed 8 bases, J shed 2 bases, and the junction held 0 bases outside the gene matches. The CDR3 sequence is 11 residues long. This clonotype was obtained from an adult in good health and CMV-seronegative. Sequenced material: memory CD4+ T cells from blood. This chain uses TRBV7-9 with TRBJ2-7, with 7 bases matching TRBD2. CDR3 protein: CASRGAYEQYF. CDR3 nucleotide sequence: TGTGCCAGCCGGGGGGCCTACGAGCAGTACTTC.